Following are 18 T cell receptor beta chains from one sample sequenced in a study of CD8 T cells in ankylosing spondylitis. TCRdb re-called the 5' RACE reads with MiXCR, one entry per CDR3 protein. The table lists 300,000 to 350,000 distinct CDR3 sequences, 20% to 25% of them singletons. The sequenced material came from blood, either unsorted or a sorted T cell fraction (not recorded which). These TCRs come from a female donor with ankylosing spondylitis or in good health (not recorded which).

This clonotype was seen at least ten times. The V gene is TRBV6-6, the J gene TRBJ1-1, with TRBD1 matching 8 bases. The CDR3 spans 13 residues. Per germline, CDR1 MNHNY and CDR2 SVGAGI (reference sequence). Unmatched junction bases numbered 3, after V lost 3 bases and J lost 6 bases. Here the CDR3 DNA reads TGTGCCAGCAGTTATAAGGACAGGGCTGAAGCTTTCTTT. This codes for CASSYKDRAEAFF.

This clonotype was observed a handful of times. The chain combines TRBV6-1 with TRBJ2-1; D not certain. V was clipped by 6 bases and J by 4 bases, with 13 bases between them. From germline, CDR1 is MNHNS and CDR2 SASEGT. The CDR3 has 14 amino acids. The CDR3 reads CASSPRPLYNEQFF. CDR3 DNA sequence: TGTGCCAGCAGCCCCAGACCTTTATACAATGAGCAGTTCTTC.

This clonotype was found a few times. V usage is TRBV5-5 and J usage is TRBJ2-7, with 10 bases fitting TRBD1. Germline CDR1 reads SGHKS; CDR2 reads YYEKEE (reference sequence). With 0 bases clipped from V and 2 bases from J, the junction kept 5 bases outside the gene matches. The CDR3 covers 16 residues. CDR3 residues: CASSLAGTGVPYEQYF. In nucleotides, the CDR3 is TGTGCCAGCAGCTTGGCCGGGACAGGGGTACCCTACGAGCAGTACTTC.

This chain links TRBV7-2 with TRBJ2-1, with TRBD2 matching over 7 bases. Trimming at V came to 4 bases and at J to 5 bases, leaving 8 bases not matched to a gene. The CDR3 covers 15 residues. Germline lookup yields CDR1 SGHTA and CDR2 FQGNSA. The CDR3 region is CASSSSGTPHNEQFF. The CDR3 coding sequence is TGTGCCAGCAGCTCGAGCGGGACCCCTCACAATGAGCAGTTCTTC.

This chain links TRBV7-8 with TRBJ2-1; D is perhaps TRBD2 (5 bases). This CDR3 is 16 amino acids long. CDR1 and CDR2 (germline): SGHVS, FQNEAQ. The V gene lost 5 bases and the J gene lost 4 bases, with 18 bases spanning the gap. The CDR3 loop is CASSMYGRAVYNEQFF. In DNA form, the CDR3 reads TGTGCCAGCAGCATGTATGGACGAGCGGTATACAATGAGCAGTTCTTC. The full variable domain, completed using reference TRBV7-8 and TRBJ2-1, is GAGVSQSPRYKVAKRGQDVALRCDPISGHVSLFWYQQALGQGPEFLTYFQNEAQLDKSGLPSDRFFAERPEGSVSTLKIQRTQQEDSAVYLCASSMYGRAVYNEQFFGPGTRLTVL.

The V gene is TRBV12-3 or TRBV12-4, the J gene TRBJ2-7, with 9 bases aligning to TRBD1. The CDR3 contains 16 residues. Trimming took 4 bases from V and 5 from J; bases not matched to a gene: 12. For the CDR3, the DNA is TGTGCCAGCAGTTACGCCCCGGGACAGGGAATCAACGAGCAGTACTTC. Translating it yields CASSYAPGQGINEQYF.

V gene TRBV6-1 combines with J gene TRBJ1-1; D is unresolved. Germline loops: CDR1 MNHNS, CDR2 SASEGT. The CDR3 length is 13 residues. Trimming took 5 bases from V and 8 from J, leaving 15 bases between them. The CDR3 reads CASSREQRGEAFF. CDR3 DNA sequence: TGTGCCAGCAGTCGGGAACAGCGCGGGGAAGCTTTCTTT.

This clonotype showed up just a few times. The chain recombines TRBV6-1 with TRBJ1-2, with 9 bases matching TRBD1. V lost 5 bases to trimming and J lost 7 bases; unmatched junction nucleotides: 8. This CDR3 comprises 14 residues. Germline lookup yields CDR1 MNHNS and CDR2 SASEGT. The CDR3 nucleotides read TGTGCCAGCAGTCCTCAATGGGACAGGGCTGGCTACACCTTC. Translated: CASSPQWDRAGYTF.

The sample holds many counts of this clonotype. This chain uses TRBV6-5 with TRBJ1-2; no reliable D call. The CDR3 is 12 amino acids. CDR1 and CDR2 (germline): MNHEY, SVGAGI. Trimming removed 4 bases from V and 4 bases from J, with 7 bases in between. Written as DNA, the CDR3 is TGTGCCAGCAGTTCTGATCCCTATGGCTACACCTTC. This encodes CASSSDPYGYTF.

In this sample, this clonotype turned up a few times. The rearrangement links TRBV11-3 to TRBJ2-1; weak D call: TRBD2 (6 bases). This CDR3 is built from 15 residues. Trimming pared 6 bases from V and 5 bases from J, leaving 17 bases between. Looked up from germline, CDR1 is SGHNT and CDR2 is YENEEA. In nucleotides, the CDR3 is TGTGCCAGCAGTTCAAGGCGCAGGGAGGACAATGAGCAGTTCTTC. Translation: CASSSRRREDNEQFF.

The J gene is TRBJ2-1, the V gene TRBV28, with TRBD2 matching over 7 bases. From germline, CDR1 is MDHEN and CDR2 SYDVKM. J was trimmed by 10 bases and V by 7 bases; bases with no gene match: 10. This CDR3 is 13 amino acids long. In DNA form, the CDR3 reads TGTGCCAGCACCACGGGACTATTCTACGAGCAGTTCTTC. Its translation is CASTTGLFYEQFF. Variable domain in full (rest from reference TRBV28 and TRBJ2-1): DVKVTQSSRYLVKRTGEKVFLECVQDMDHENMFWYRQDPGLGLRLIYFSYDVKMKEKGDIPEGYSVSREKKERFSLILESASTNQTSMYLCASTTGLFYEQFFGPGTRLTVL.

This clonotype was seen more than once but under ten times. The chain recombines TRBV20-1 with TRBJ2-7, with 9 positions matching TRBD2. CDR1 DFQATT and CDR2 SNEGSKA come from the germline V gene (reference sequence). The CDR3 extends over 14 amino acids. Trimming cost V 6 bases and J 1 base; bases outside gene matches: 7. The CDR3 reads CSAMYSGRSYEQYF. The CDR3 DNA reads as TGCAGTGCCATGTATAGCGGGAGATCCTACGAGCAGTACTTC.

This clonotype was detected a few times. The gene calls are TRBV12-3 or TRBV12-4 and TRBJ2-5; D may be TRBD1 (5 bases). The CDR3 is made up of 13 amino acids. Trimming removed 2 bases from V and 7 bases from J, with 11 bases in between. CDR3 sequence: CASSLREGATQYF. CDR3 nucleotides: TGTGCCAGCAGTTTAAGGGAAGGGGCGACCCAGTACTTC.

This clonotype occurred a few times. V is TRBV21-1 and J is TRBJ1-5. TRBV21-1 is designated a pseudogene. The CDR3 consists of 12 residues. CDR3 region: CASNGLGEPQHF. In nucleotides, the CDR3 is TGTGCCAGCAACGGACTTGGTGAGCCCCAGCATTTT.

This clonotype has just a few counts. V usage is TRBV5-1 and J usage is TRBJ2-7; TRBD2 might be the D (6 bases). The V gene lost 0 bases and the J gene lost 5 bases, with 18 bases spanning the gap. There are 16 residues in the CDR3. Germline CDR1 is SGHRS and CDR2 is YFSETQ. CDR3 bases: TGCGCCAGCAGCTTGGAATCCCCAGGAGGGGTCGACGAGCAGTACTTC. Protein: CASSLESPGGVDEQYF.

The V call is TRBV7-2, the J call TRBJ2-3; 9 nucleotides match TRBD2. The CDR3 loop spans 15 amino acids. Trimming at V came to 1 base and at J to 7 bases, leaving 6 bases not matched to a gene. CDR1 is SGHTA and CDR2 is FQGNSA in the germline V gene. CDR3 region: CASSLEAGGFNTQYF. DNA for the CDR3: TGTGCCAGCAGCTTAGAAGCGGGAGGATTTAATACGCAGTATTTT. Full variable domain (outside the CDR3, taken from reference TRBV7-2 and TRBJ2-3): GAGVSQSPSNKVTEKGKDVELRCDPISGHTALYWYRQSLGQGLEFLIYFQGNSAPDKSGLPSDRFSAERTGGSVSTLTIQRTQQEDSAVYLCASSLEAGGFNTQYFGPGTRLTVL.

The CDR3 spells CASSQDAGGRGQPQHF. The CDR3 DNA reads as TGCGCCAGCAGCCAAGATGCGGGGGGCAGGGGTCAGCCCCAGCATTTT. This chain uses TRBV4-3 with TRBJ1-5, with D possibly TRBD1 on 6 matching bases. Trimming stripped 0 bases from V and 6 bases from J, with 15 bases between. The V gene's germline CDR1 is LGHNA and CDR2 YSLEER. CDR3 length: 16 residues.

This clonotype was recorded many times. The rearrangement links TRBV7-2 to TRBJ2-5, with D unclear. The V gene's germline CDR1 is SGHTA and CDR2 FQGNSA. CDR3 size: 14 residues. Trimming pared 1 base from V and 4 bases from J, leaving 10 bases between. CDR3 nucleotides: TGTGCCAGCAGCTTAGTGGCTAACCGAGAGACCCAGTACTTC. It codes for CASSLVANRETQYF.